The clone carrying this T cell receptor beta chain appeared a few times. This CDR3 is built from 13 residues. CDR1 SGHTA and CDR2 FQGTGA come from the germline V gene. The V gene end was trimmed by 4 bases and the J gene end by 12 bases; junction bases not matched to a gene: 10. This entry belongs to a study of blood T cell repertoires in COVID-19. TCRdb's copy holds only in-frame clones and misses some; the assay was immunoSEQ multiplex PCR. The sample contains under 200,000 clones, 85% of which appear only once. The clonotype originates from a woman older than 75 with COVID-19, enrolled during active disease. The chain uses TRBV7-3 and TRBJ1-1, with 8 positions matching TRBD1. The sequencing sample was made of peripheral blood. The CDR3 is CASSSQGARPPFF. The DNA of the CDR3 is TGTGCCAGCAGCTCCCAGGGGGCCAGGCCCCCTTTCTTT.